The 31 T cell receptor beta chains below all came from one sample that was sequenced in a study of tumor-infiltrating lymphocytes in primary liver carcinoma. Reverse transcription of 500 to 650 ng total RNA with a constant-region primer produced TCR beta cDNA. Nested multiplex PCR, run for three rounds with slightly modified ARM-PCR, yielded TCR beta libraries. The first two PCR rounds used TRBV1-TRBV30 forward primers with a C-beta reverse primer, about 10 cycles each. Each CDR3 protein gets one entry after TCRdb re-called the multiplex PCR reads with MiXCR. The table shows about 310,000 distinct CDR3 sequences, with around three fifths occurring only once. Blood RNA was derived from unsorted whole blood, and germline DNA was extracted too. The source material was peripheral blood. The receptors were gathered from a man in his forties with primary liver carcinoma and hepatitis B virus infection.

Turning to this clonotype: A much larger clone is a single base away; this may be a read error. The chain couples TRBV12-3 or TRBV12-4 to TRBJ2-1; TRBD2 is a possible D gene (7 bases). This CDR3 is 15 amino acids long. The CDR3 here is CASSLFAGAGNDQFF. The CDR3 coding sequence is TGTGCCAGCAGTTTATTTGCGGGGGCGGGGAATGACCAGTTCTTC.

To note about this clonotype: A read error is possible here, since a much larger clone lies one base away. V is TRBV6-6 and J is TRBJ2-4; 7 nucleotides match TRBD1. In germline, CDR1 is MNHNY, CDR2 SVGAGI (reference sequence). The CDR3 extends over 16 amino acids. J gave up 7 bases and V 6 bases, and 15 bases lay outside the gene matches. CDR3 bases: TGTGCCAGCAGGCCCACAGGGGTCCACCTTTCTAACATTCAGTACTTC. Translated: CASRPTGVHLSNIQYF.

Worth noting for this clonotype: At one end, the junction sequence differs from germline, possibly due to a read error. V usage is TRBV12-3 or TRBV12-4 and J usage is TRBJ2-7; tentative D call: TRBD2 (6 bases). This CDR3 is built from 18 residues. DNA of the CDR3: TGTGCCAGCAGTCCCATGGGGTCGGCGGGATTGGGCTCCTGCGAGCAGTACTTC. The encoded protein is CASSPMGSAGLGSCEQYF.

Concerning this clonotype itself: A much larger clone differs from this one at a single base, so this may be a read error. The chain recombines TRBV10-3 with TRBJ2-3, with 9 nucleotides matching TRBD1. Germline values: CDR1 ENHRY, CDR2 SYGVKD. The CDR3 length is 14 residues. CDR3 sequence reads: CAICDRGWTDTQYF. DNA for the CDR3: TGTGCCATCTGTGACAGGGGGTGGACAGATACGCAGTATTTT.

Details on this clonotype: This sequence may be a read error, since a much larger clone differs from it by one base. The chain links TRBV4-1 to TRBJ2-3; D is uncertain. CDR1 is MGHRA and CDR2 is YSYEKL in the germline V gene. There are 17 residues in the CDR3. Trimming took 0 bases from V and 0 from J, leaving 13 bases between them. CDR3 sequence: CASSQDSKRSSTDTQYF. The CDR3 region has the DNA TGCGCCAGCAGCCAAGATTCCAAGCGCTCTAGCACAGATACGCAGTATTTT.

A remark on this clonotype: As the CDR3 is not closed by the conserved phenylalanine or tryptophan, this likely results from a read error. The gene calls are TRBV11-2 and TRBJ2-5; D may match TRBD1 or TRBD2 (5 bases each). With 5 bases removed from V and 2 bases from J, the gap between germline ends came to 12 bases. Per the germline V gene, CDR1 is SGHAT and CDR2 is FQNNGV. The CDR3 is made up of 14 amino acids. The CDR3 DNA reads as TGTGCCAGCAGCGCAGGGAGAGTACAAGAGACCCAGTACCTC. This sequence encodes CASSAGRVQETQYL.

The chain couples TRBV11-1 to TRBJ2-1, with D possibly being TRBD1 (6 bases). Germline CDR1 SGHAT, CDR2 FQDESV (reference sequence). The CDR3 is 14 residues long. The ends were cut back, 7 bases at V and 5 bases at J, with 15 bases in the middle. Here the CDR3 reads CASNMGHGNNEQFF. CDR3 in DNA: TGTGCCAGCAATATGGGACATGGTAACAATGAGCAGTTCTTC. Full variable domain (missing parts from reference TRBV11-1 and TRBJ2-1): EAEVAQSPRYKITEKSQAVAFWCDPISGHATLYWYRQILGQGPELLVQFQDESVVDDSQLPKDRFSAERLKGVDSTLKIQPAELGDSAMYLCASNMGHGNNEQFFGPGTRLTVL.

Comment on this clonotype: At one of its ends the junction is not consistent with the germline gene, which may arise from a read error. The rearrangement uses TRBV6-5 and TRBJ2-7; D uncertain. Germline-derived CDR1 and CDR2 are MNHEY and SVGAGI. The CDR3 covers 15 residues. The CDR3 region has the DNA TGTGCCAGCAGTTACGATCCCACAAGCTCCTATGAGCAGTACTTC. The encoded protein is CASSYDPTSSYEQYF.

This clonotype was counted between two and nine times. A read error may be the cause here, since a much bigger clone is one base away. The V gene is TRBV12-3 or TRBV12-4, the J gene TRBJ1-6; perhaps TRBD1 as D (6 bases). The CDR3 runs to 14 residues. The CDR3 coding sequence is TGTGCCAGCAGGGCCCAGGGGCATAATTCACCCCTCAACTTT. It is translated as CASRAQGHNSPLNF.

On this clonotype: This may be a read error, as it is one base from a much larger clone. Here the CDR3 reads CASSFADPQFF. The CDR3 DNA reads TGTGCCAGCAGTTTTGCGGATCCGCAGTTCTTC. V gene TRBV12-3 or TRBV12-4 combines with J gene TRBJ2-1, with no clear D. The CDR3 runs 11 residues. The V gene lost 3 bases and the J gene lost 12 bases, with 9 bases spanning the gap.

Notes on this clonotype: One end of the junction does not line up with germline, which may come from a read error. The V and J genes are TRBV5-4 and TRBJ1-6, with no clear D. The CDR3 contains 13 residues. Germline V gene data show CDR1 as SGHNT and CDR2 as YYREEE (reference sequence). The CDR3 region has the DNA TGTGCCAGCAGAAGTAGGGATAATTCACTCCTCCACTTT. Translating it yields CASRSRDNSLLHF.

Comment on this clonotype: Just one base apart from a much larger clone, this may be a read error. This chain links TRBV5-5 with TRBJ2-5; D uncertain. In germline, CDR1 is SGHKS, CDR2 YYEKEE (reference sequence). The CDR3 is 13 residues long. The CDR3: CVSSLEVVETQYF. The CDR3 DNA sequence: TGTGTCAGCAGCTTGGAAGTAGTAGAGACCCAGTACTTC.

A word on this clonotype: A much more abundant neighbour one base away suggests this may be a read error. This chain joins TRBV6-5 and TRBJ2-7; the D gene is possibly TRBD2 (5 bases). The CDR3 totals 11 residues. CDR1 and CDR2 (germline): MNHEY, SVGAGI. With 7 bases removed from V and 6 bases from J, the gap between germline ends came to 10 bases. CDR3: CASIEAGEQYF. The CDR3 bases are TGTGCCAGCATTGAGGCGGGCGAGCAGTACTTC.

The rearrangement uses TRBV5-1 and TRBJ2-1; a weak D match, TRBD2 (6 bases). Trimming left V 4 bases short and J 0 bases short, with 11 bases between. CDR3 size: 15 residues. Germline V gives CDR1 SGHRS, CDR2 YFSETQ. In DNA, the CDR3 is TGCGCCAGCAGCGAGGGCGGGAACTCCTACAATGAGCAGTTCTTC. It encodes CASSEGGNSYNEQFF. Full variable domain (outside the CDR3, taken from reference TRBV5-1 and TRBJ2-1): KAGVTQTPRYLIKTRGQQVTLSCSPISGHRSVSWYQQTPGQGLQFLFEYFSETQRNKGNFPGRFSGRQFSNSRSEMNVSTLELGDSALYLCASSEGGNSYNEQFFGPGTRLTVL.

This clonotype has only one observation. A single base separates this from a much larger clone, so it may be a read error. The rearrangement uses TRBV29-1 and TRBJ1-2; no clear D. Per germline, CDR1 SQVTM and CDR2 ANQGSEA. This CDR3 region has 13 residues. In DNA, the CDR3 is TGCAGCGTGTCCGAACCTTTAGGGTATGACTACACCTTC. Its protein is CSVSEPLGYDYTF.

The rearrangement links TRBV6-5 to TRBJ1-6; 7 nucleotides align to TRBD1. This CDR3 is built from 11 residues. The V segment lost 7 bases and the J segment 9 bases; nucleotides outside the gene matches: 0. The germline CDR1 and CDR2 sequences are MNHEY and SVGAGI. In DNA, the CDR3 is TGTGCCAGCAACAGGGGTTCACCCCTCCACTTT. Encoded protein: CASNRGSPLHF.

This sequence joins TRBV12-3 or TRBV12-4 and TRBJ2-5; no reliable D call. This CDR3 is 12 amino acids long. Deletions cut 3 bases from V and 13 bases from J, with 15 bases between. The CDR3: CASSFGQEARYF. The CDR3, as DNA: TGTGCCAGCAGTTTCGGTCAAGAGGCCCGGTACTTC.

This clonotype was observed at least ten times. V gene TRBV29-1 combines with J gene TRBJ2-7; 9 nucleotides align to TRBD2. The CDR3 covers 12 residues. J lost 3 bases, V lost 5 bases, and 2 bases had no gene match. Germline assignment: CDR1 SQVTM and CDR2 ANQGSEA. DNA for the CDR3: TGCAGCGTTCTAGCGGGGTTCTACGAGCAGTACTTC. Protein: CSVLAGFYEQYF.

Concerning this clonotype: Just one base apart from a much larger clone, this may be a read error. The chain carries TRBV12-3 or TRBV12-4 and TRBJ1-1, with D unresolved. The CDR3 runs to 10 residues. The CDR3 here is CVSGRTEAFF. The CDR3 DNA reads TGTGTCAGCGGGAGGACTGAAGCTTTCTTT.

On this clonotype: With a much larger clone just one base away, this may be a read error. The chain recombines TRBV10-3 with TRBJ1-4, with 7 bases fitting TRBD1. CDR1 and CDR2 from the germline V gene are ENHRY and SYGVKD. The CDR3 length is 15 residues. V lost 4 bases to trimming and J lost 11 bases; unmatched junction nucleotides: 13. CDR3 in amino acids: CAISVGGGASDKLFF. In nucleotides, the CDR3 is TGTGCCATCAGTGTCGGAGGGGGCGCGTCGGATAAACTGTTTTTT.

As concerns this clonotype: A read error may produce the germline difference seen at one junction end. The V gene is TRBV24-1, the J gene TRBJ2-2; the D gene could be TRBD1 or TRBD2 (5 bases each). CDR3 length: 14 amino acids. Germline-derived CDR1 and CDR2 are KGHDR and SFDVKD. CDR3: CVTSGSSNTGELFF. The CDR3 coding sequence is TGTGTCACCTCAGGGAGCTCGAACACCGGGGAGCTGTTTTTT.

Details on this clonotype: Without the conserved terminal phenylalanine or tryptophan, this CDR3 likely stems from a read error. The CDR3, as DNA: TGCGCCAGCAGCCAAGAGGGGGACGGGGAGGAGACCCAGTACTTA. Translating gives CASSQEGDGEETQYL. The rearrangement links TRBV4-1 to TRBJ2-5; D is possibly TRBD1 or TRBD2 (5 bases each). There are 15 residues in the CDR3. The V end lost 0 bases, the J end lost 5 bases, and 13 bases lay between the germline ends. Germline loops: CDR1 MGHRA, CDR2 YSYEKL.

The genes are TRBV4-3 and TRBJ2-5, with D perhaps matching TRBD1 or TRBD2 (5 bases each). Trimming took off 7 bases at V and 4 bases at J, with 19 bases between the two ends. Germline lookup yields CDR1 LGHNA and CDR2 YSLEER. The CDR3 loop spans 15 amino acids. Here the CDR3 DNA reads TGCGCCAGCATCCTACCGGGACGTGTATTAGAGACCCAGTACTTC. The encoded protein is CASILPGRVLETQYF.

This clonotype has only a few counts. The gene calls are TRBV6-5 and TRBJ2-7, with TRBD2 matching over 13 bases. The CDR3 has 18 residues. CDR1 is MNHEY, CDR2 SVGAGI, per germline. V was pared by 5 bases and J by 5 bases, with 15 bases of the junction left unmatched. CDR3 nucleotide sequence: TGTGCCAGCAGTCCCGGGACTAGCGGGACCTGGAGTGGGGACGAGCAGTACTTC. Its translation: CASSPGTSGTWSGDEQYF.

The chain couples TRBV14 to TRBJ1-1; possibly TRBD1 for D (6 bases). In germline, CDR1 is SGHDN, CDR2 FVKESK. The CDR3 has 14 amino acids. Trimming cost V 1 base and J 6 bases, with 12 bases left between them. CDR3 DNA: TGTGCCAGCAGCCAAGTCGGGACAAGGGCTGAAGCTTTCTTT. The encoded protein is CASSQVGTRAEAFF.

As for this clonotype: The germline gene is not matched at one end of the junction; a read error may be the cause. The chain carries TRBV6-1 and TRBJ2-7, with D possibly matching TRBD2 (5 bases). The germline V gene has CDR1 MNHNS and CDR2 SASEGT. The CDR3 length is 18 residues. The CDR3 bases are TGTGCCAGCAGTAAGGAGGCAGACCCTTATTCGATCTCCTACGAGCAGTATTTC. The encoded protein is CASSKEADPYSISYEQYF.

This chain connects TRBV20-1 to TRBJ2-4, with 11 bases identical to TRBD2. V was pared by 4 bases and J by 0 bases, with 5 bases of the junction left unmatched. Germline-derived CDR1 and CDR2 are DFQATT and SNEGSKA (reference sequence). The CDR3 length is 16 residues. CDR3 DNA: TGCAGTGCTAAGGGACTAGCGGAGCTAGCCAAAAACATTCAGTACTTC. This gives the protein CSAKGLAELAKNIQYF.

Concerning this clonotype: A read error may be the cause here, since a much bigger clone is one base away. The genes are TRBV12-3 or TRBV12-4 and TRBJ2-7, with 7 bases aligning to TRBD1. This CDR3 contains 15 residues. V was clipped by 4 bases and J by 3 bases; unmatched bases: 9. The CDR3 reads CASSSDRTQRYEQYF. In nucleotides, the CDR3 is TGTGCCAGCAGTTCGGACAGGACACAGCGCTACGAGCAGTACTTC.

This clonotype was found many times. The gene calls are TRBV14 and TRBJ2-7; D is ambiguous. CDR1 SGHDN and CDR2 FVKESK come from the germline V gene. V lost 1 base and J lost 6, with 10 bases in between. The CDR3 is made up of 13 amino acids. CDR3 bases: TGTGCCAGCAGCCAAGTCTACCGAGGCGAGCAGTACTTC. Its protein is CASSQVYRGEQYF.

About this clonotype: One end of the junction does not line up with germline, which may come from a read error. The J gene is TRBJ1-5, the V gene TRBV4-1; no reliable D call. Germline CDR1 is MGHRA and CDR2 is YSYEKL. This CDR3 region has 17 residues. The CDR3 DNA sequence: TGCGCCAACAGCCAAGATAAGGTTAACAAAGCCAATCAGCCCCAGCATTTT. Translated, it gives CANSQDKVNKANQPQHF.

For this clonotype: The junction differs from germline at one of its ends, possibly a read error. The rearrangement links TRBV11-3 to TRBJ2-1; 7 positions match TRBD2. In germline, CDR1 is SGHNT, CDR2 YENEEA. CDR3 size: 13 residues. CDR3 sequence (DNA): TGTGCCAGCAACAGGACTAGGCTCGATGAGCAGATCTTC. This encodes CASNRTRLDEQIF.